The rows below give T cell receptor beta chains drawn from one sample of a study of PD-1 blockade in classical Hodgkin lymphoma. The data were produced by immunoSEQ multiplex PCR, yet TCRdb's version contains in-frame clones alone and is incomplete. Of around 11,000 clones in the sample, roughly 80% are singletons; the top ten hold more than 2.5%. This sample comprised CD4+ T cells from blood, obtained before the fourth cycle of nivolumab. These receptors originate from a human donor with classical Hodgkin lymphoma. The CDR3 runs from the conserved cysteine through the conserved F or W. Each record gives: J gene, CDR3 length, V gene, clone size, D gene, CDR3 DNA, CDR3 protein. The D gene is left open where the match is weak. Clone size is not always given. Where it is, it says once, few, many or a class for expanded clones.

J: TRBJ1-4; length: 16; V: TRBV19; size: -; D: -; DNA: TGTGCCAGTAGTATTGAAGGGAGGAGGACTAATGAAAAACTGTTTTTT; CDR3: CASSIEGRRTNEKLFF
J: TRBJ1-3; length: 14; V: TRBV5-4; size: -; D: -; DNA: TGTGCCAGCAGCCCCCTCCCACCTGGAAACACCATATATTTT; CDR3: CASSPLPPGNTIYF
J: TRBJ2-3; length: 14; V: TRBV19; size: few; D: -; DNA: TGTGCCAGTAGTATAAGTTGGCAACCATATACGCAGTATTTT; CDR3: CASSISWQPYTQYF
J: TRBJ2-7; length: 14; V: TRBV6-6; size: -; D: TRBD2; DNA: TGTGCCAGCACCAGGACTAGCGAAGCCTACGAGCAGTACTTC; CDR3: CASTRTSEAYEQYF
J: TRBJ1-2; length: 14; V: TRBV28; size: few; D: -; DNA: TGTGCCAGCAGCCGCCGCCAGGTCCCCTATGGCTACACCTTC; CDR3: CASSRRQVPYGYTF
J: TRBJ1-3; length: 14; V: TRBV30; size: -; D: TRBD1; DNA: TGTGCCTGGGGGGCCGGGACAGGGTCGAACACCATATATTTT; CDR3: CAWGAGTGSNTIYF
J: TRBJ1-1; length: 14; V: TRBV5-1; size: -; D: -; DNA: TGCGCCAGCAGCTTGGCACAGATGGGGACTGAAGCTTTCTTT; CDR3: CASSLAQMGTEAFF
J: TRBJ1-4; length: 14; V: TRBV5-1; size: -; D: TRBD1; DNA: TGCGCCAGCAGCACGGACAGGGTTCAGGAAAAACTGTTTTTT; CDR3: CASSTDRVQEKLFF
J: TRBJ2-3; length: 13; V: TRBV10-1; size: -; D: -; DNA: TGCGCCAGCAGTGAGTCGGGGGCAGATACGCAGTATTTT; CDR3: CASSESGADTQYF
J: TRBJ1-5; length: 17; V: TRBV4-2; size: once; D: TRBD1; DNA: TGTGCCAGCAGCCAAGTAGAGGCAGGGGGCGAGGGTCAGCCCCAGCATTTT; CDR3: CASSQVEAGGEGQPQHF
J: TRBJ1-1; length: 13; V: TRBV6-4; size: -; D: TRBD1; DNA: TGTGCCAGCAGCGCCGAACAGGGGTTTGAAGCTTTCTTT; CDR3: CASSAEQGFEAFF
J: TRBJ1-5; length: 15; V: TRBV6-1; size: once; D: TRBD1; DNA: TGTGCCAGCAGTGTTCGACAGGGCGGGATCCAGCCCCAGCATTTT; CDR3: CASSVRQGGIQPQHF
J: TRBJ2-6; length: 15; V: TRBV19; size: -; D: -; DNA: TGTGCCAGTAGTGGGGATCATTCTGGGGCCAACGTCCTGACTTTC; CDR3: CASSGDHSGANVLTF
J: TRBJ2-7; length: 11; V: TRBV2; size: -; D: -; DNA: TGTGCCAGCAGTGTACGGTACGAGCAGTACTTC; CDR3: CASSVRYEQYF
J: TRBJ2-4; length: 13; V: TRBV18; size: few; D: -; DNA: TGTGCCAGCTCACCACCCAGTCAAAACATTCAGTACTTC; CDR3: CASSPPSQNIQYF
J: TRBJ2-2; length: 19; V: TRBV7-8; size: -; D: TRBD2; DNA: TGTGCCAGCAGCTTAGCGAGGCTAGCGGGAGTAGCGGACACCGGGGAGCTGTTTTTT; CDR3: CASSLARLAGVADTGELFF
J: TRBJ1-1; length: 13; V: TRBV4-2; size: -; D: -; DNA: TGTGCCAGCAGCCGGAACAGGGACACTGAAGCTTTCTTT; CDR3: CASSRNRDTEAFF
J: TRBJ2-7; length: 16; V: TRBV27; size: -; D: -; DNA: TGTGCCAGCAGTTTAGGTCCACCAGGGAACTCCTACGAGCAGTACTTC; CDR3: CASSLGPPGNSYEQYF
J: TRBJ2-7; length: 13; V: TRBV6-5; size: -; D: -; DNA: TGTGCCAGCAGTTACTCAAGGTTTGGCGAGCAGTACTTC; CDR3: CASSYSRFGEQYF
J: TRBJ2-1; length: 16; V: TRBV4-2; size: -; D: TRBD1; DNA: TGTGCCAGCAGCCAAGATCAGGGGGTCGGCTACAATGAGCAGTTCTTC; CDR3: CASSQDQGVGYNEQFF
J: TRBJ1-3; length: 14; V: TRBV10-1; size: -; D: -; DNA: TGCGCCAGCAGTGAGGGGAGCTCTGGAAACACCATATATTTT; CDR3: CASSEGSSGNTIYF
J: TRBJ2-7; length: 14; V: TRBV28; size: -; D: -; DNA: TGTGCCAGCAGGCTCAGGACGGGCGGCTACGAGCAGTACTTC; CDR3: CASRLRTGGYEQYF
J: TRBJ2-7; length: 13; V: TRBV5-5; size: -; D: -; DNA: TGTGCCAGCAGCTTGGCGGGGTCCTACGAGCAGTACTTC; CDR3: CASSLAGSYEQYF
J: TRBJ2-7; length: 14; V: TRBV28; size: -; D: -; DNA: TGTGCCAGCAGTTCCGGGGAACCTTCCTACGAGCAGTACTTC; CDR3: CASSSGEPSYEQYF
J: TRBJ1-2; length: 13; V: TRBV18; size: few; D: -; DNA: TGTGCCAGCTCACCACGGGAAGCCGGAGGCTACACCTTC; CDR3: CASSPREAGGYTF
J: TRBJ1-6; length: 16; V: TRBV5-1; size: -; D: TRBD1; DNA: TGCGCCAGCAGCCGTGGGACAGAAAGGTTAGGTTCACCCCTCCACTTT; CDR3: CASSRGTERLGSPLHF
J: TRBJ2-7; length: 15; V: TRBV5-1; size: -; D: TRBD1; DNA: TGCGCCAGCAGCTTGGCCATAGACAGGGACTACGAGCAGTACTTC; CDR3: CASSLAIDRDYEQYF
J: TRBJ2-7; length: 12; V: TRBV6-5; size: -; D: TRBD2; DNA: TGTGCCAGCAGTCCCGGACTAGCGGGAGTGCACTTC; CDR3: CASSPGLAGVHF
J: TRBJ2-5; length: 13; V: TRBV5-1; size: once; D: -; DNA: TGCGCCAGCAGTCGGGGCTATTTAGAGACCCAGTACTTC; CDR3: CASSRGYLETQYF
J: TRBJ2-2; length: 16; V: TRBV28; size: few; D: -; DNA: TGTGCCAGCAGCCCACCCGGGACTGGGAACACCGGGGAGCTGTTTTTT; CDR3: CASSPPGTGNTGELFF
J: TRBJ1-6; length: 16; V: TRBV28; size: -; D: -; DNA: TGTGCCAGCAGTTCCACAGGGTACCCCTATAATTCACCCCTCCACTTT; CDR3: CASSSTGYPYNSPLHF
J: TRBJ2-7; length: 15; V: TRBV29-1; size: -; D: TRBD2; DNA: TGCAGCGTTTGGGGGGTAGCGGGAGACCCCTACGAGCAGTACTTC; CDR3: CSVWGVAGDPYEQYF
J: TRBJ2-3; length: 13; V: TRBV18; size: -; D: -; DNA: TGTGCCAGCTCACTATCAATGGCAGATACGCAGTATTTT; CDR3: CASSLSMADTQYF
J: TRBJ2-7; length: 15; V: TRBV21-1; size: -; D: -; DNA: TGTGCCAGCAGCCCAGGGAGACGGTCTGCCTACGAGCAGTACTTC; CDR3: CASSPGRRSAYEQYF
J: TRBJ2-1; length: 15; V: TRBV5-4; size: -; D: -; DNA: TGTGCCAGCAGGGATGGGGTACTAGTTTCGTATGAGCAGTTCTTC; CDR3: CASRDGVLVSYEQFF
J: TRBJ1-2; length: 14; V: TRBV19; size: -; D: -; DNA: TGTGCCAGTAGTCCCTCCGGGAGCACTTATGGCTACACCTTC; CDR3: CASSPSGSTYGYTF
J: TRBJ2-7; length: 15; V: TRBV6-5; size: -; D: -; DNA: TGTGCCAGCAGTTACAAGGGTGGGGCGTCCTACGAGCAGTACTTC; CDR3: CASSYKGGASYEQYF
J: TRBJ2-3; length: 12; V: TRBV30; size: -; D: -; DNA: TGTGCCCTAGACCGAAAAACAGATACGCAGTATTTT; CDR3: CALDRKTDTQYF
J: TRBJ2-3; length: 15; V: TRBV5-3; size: -; D: TRBD2; DNA: TGTGCCAGAAGCTTATGGACGGGAGGGCCATATACGCAGTATTTT; CDR3: CARSLWTGGPYTQYF